The clone carrying this TCR beta chain was found a few times. Its antigen is not known. The sample is drawn from a study of blood T cells in healthy people across ages. Study findings and constraints: Because donor CMV status was unknown, expanded clonotype changes were possibly confounded.

Investigators took around 10 milliliters of peripheral blood from every donor. CDR1 ENHRY and CDR2 SYGVKD come from the germline V gene. This CDR3 spans 16 amino acids. V was clipped by 0 bases and J by 2 bases; unmatched bases: 7. With a J-beta primer mix and a sample-barcoded 5' primer, a second PCR ran 7 to 11 cycles. TCRdb fed the 5' RACE reads into MiXCR, producing one record per CDR3 protein. The sample has around 700,000 distinct CDR3 sequences, around 25% seen once. This sample was also put to use in a study of T cells of mothers and their children. That work adds: A few healthy Caucasian mothers and their six children donated. Evidence of persistent microchimeric T cell clones was absent.

The clonotype comes from a boy between 10 and 17 years old in good health. V is TRBV10-3 and J is TRBJ2-7; 7 bases align to TRBD1. Material: blood. The CDR3 sequence is CAISESLTGWPYEQYF. The CDR3 region has the DNA TGTGCCATCAGTGAGTCGTTGACAGGGTGGCCCTACGAGCAGTACTTC.